What follows is one T cell receptor (beta chain) and its context. This clonotype was recorded many times. Its antigen has not been determined. Base qualities are not at hand, and no much larger clone is one base apart. The hyperthyroidism patients were between 18 and 65 years old and newly diagnosed, with a disease duration of less than 2 months. Patients with uncontrolled infections, other autoimmune diseases, pregnancy or lactation were excluded. Clinical symptoms, serum thyroxine and TRAb, thyroid ultrasound, and orbital computed tomography formed the basis for the diagnoses. Blood from progressor patients was collected at the time of first diagnosis with hyperthyroidism, before any ophthalmopathy symptoms had appeared. Ficoll-Paque density gradient centrifugation was used to isolate PBMCs from 8 to 10 ml of fresh peripheral blood. Progressor patients were first diagnosed with Graves' hyperthyroidism and then developed ophthalmopathy during follow-up. Total RNA was extracted with Trizol reagent, and quality was checked on an Agilent 2100 Bioanalyzer.

The sample is drawn from a study of T cells in Graves' hyperthyroidism and ophthalmopathy (dated by TCRdb to about 2019). In terms of the full investigation: Peripheral blood was collected at initial diagnosis, before any treatment. A discovery cohort of approximately 97 patients, 43 with Graves' ophthalmopathy and 55 to 60 with stable Graves' hyperthyroidism, was used to find distinguishing TCR V-J signatures. An independent validation cohort of under 20 hyperthyroidism patients and about 15 patients who later progressed to ophthalmopathy tested prospective prediction of ophthalmopathy. The 100 or so discovery patients were randomly split 7:3 into training and test sets. Thyroid tissue and blood T-cell repertoires from about six Graves' hyperthyroidism patients were also compared in the study. After blood sampling, hyperthyroidism patients were treated with methimazole at a starting dose of 30 mg daily, and ophthalmopathy patients were treated with high-dose intravenous methylprednisolone. The paper reports TCR Vbeta CDR3 sequencing of 135 peripheral blood samples: 43 ophthalmopathy, roughly 80 hyperthyroidism and approximately 17 progressor patients. Points the paper makes about the study in general: No statistical method was used to set the sample size in advance, and investigators knew the group allocation. A model built on a 13 V-J signature distinguished ophthalmopathy from stable hyperthyroidism, reaching 87.88% sensitivity and about 81% specificity in cross-validation and 80%/75% in testing. Most expanded thyroid clonotypes (frequency above 0.001) were also found in blood, which suggests that blood repertoires may mirror thyroid immune responses. In validation, the model predicted progression to ophthalmopathy a median of roughly 6.1 months before onset, with approximately 70% sensitivity and about 75% specificity.

TCR beta CDR3 regions were amplified from RNA transcripts. The TCR CDR3 was subjected to a first round of RT-PCR using the HTBI primer set and the Qiagen OneStep RT-PCR kit. Libraries were constructed in a second round of multiplex PCR, after which size selection and purification were performed. Paired-end sequencing of the libraries was performed with 100 bp reads on an Illumina HiSeq2000. The authors' pipeline ran thus. SOAPnuke was used to process the raw data, throwing out any read that contained adapters or uncalled bases, had a mean Phred below 15, or lacked an exact constant-primer or identifier match. COPE v1.2.5 was used to merge high-quality paired reads, and clonotypes were defined as unique nucleotide sequences. Clonotypes were aligned to IMGT TRBV, TRBD and TRBJ reference segments using MiTCR v1.1. The analysis was restricted to V-J combinations with a frequency above 0.0001, which together covered 98% to 99.2% of the repertoires. A TCS score was defined as the ratio between F50 (clonal expansion) and ExV (chaos), using BLOSUM62-based TCRdist between CDR3 peptides within each V-J. Welch's t-statistics and random forest reduced roughly 500 V-J features to roughly 13, which were used in a naive Bayes classifier (R e1071). TCRdb itself trimmed the public reads at Q25 with fastp, ran MiXCR and retained productive beta chains. Each CDR3 protein appears once, grouped with its most common genes and DNA. These V and J calls originate from TCRdb's pipeline instead of the authors' own analysis. This sample comprises some 600,000 distinct CDR3 sequences, approximately 15% of them detected only once. Approximately 5.7% of the sample is in the top ten clones.

Trimming takes 4 bases off V and 4 bases off J; junction bases not matched to a gene: 17. The CDR3 goes from the cysteine to the phenylalanine over 19 residues. Just CDR3 DNA is preserved here, 57 bases in frame from base 1. The germline V gene (reference sequence) provides CDR1 LNHDA and CDR2 SQIVND. Sequences were obtained from blood. This chain joins TRBV19 to TRBJ2-3; 10 bases in between match TRBD2. The source is a woman aged 30 to 39 with Graves' hyperthyroidism that later progressed to Graves' ophthalmopathy. The DNA sequence is TGTGCCAGTAGTACCCCCCGGATGATAGCGGGAGGTAGGGCAGATACGCAGTATTTT. Its translation is CASSTPRMIAGGRADTQYF.